Below, 17 T cell receptor beta chains from the same sample are listed, as sequenced in a study of T cell responses to AZD1222 COVID-19 vaccine. Profiled with immunoSEQ multiplex PCR; TCRdb holds only in-frame clones, not every one. The sample includes about 40,000 clones, roughly 85% seen only once; the top ten take 26%. The specimen comprised peripheral blood, sampled 28 days after the second dose of the MenACWY control vaccine. Source of these receptors: an adult who received the MenACWY meningococcal vaccine as a control.

This chain joins TRBV5-1 and TRBJ1-3; no clear D. The germline CDR1 and CDR2 sequences are SGHRS and YFSETQ. CDR3 length equals 14 residues. Trimming stripped 5 bases from V and 0 bases from J, with 9 bases between. The CDR3 sequence: CASSRDISGNTIYF. The CDR3 DNA follows: TGCGCCAGCAGTCGGGATATCTCTGGAAACACCATATATTTT.

In this sample, this clone turned up a few times. The chain links TRBV10-3 to TRBJ2-2; D tentatively fits TRBD1 or TRBD2 (5 bases each). Trimming shortened V by 4 bases and J by 6 bases, and 9 bases separated the two germline ends. The germline gives CDR1 ENHRY, CDR2 SYGVKD. CDR3 length: 13 amino acids. In nucleotides, the CDR3 is TGTGCCATCAGTGTGCAGGGAGCCGGGGAGCTGTTTTTT. This gives the protein CAISVQGAGELFF.

This sequence joins TRBV29-1 and TRBJ2-5, with D tentatively TRBD1 (6 bases). From germline, CDR1 is SQVTM and CDR2 ANQGSEA. The germline V and J ends were trimmed by 6 bases and 5 bases, with 19 bases remaining between them. The CDR3 loop spans 14 amino acids. CDR3 protein: CSVSSGQSWETQYF. DNA of the CDR3: TGCAGCGTCTCATCCGGACAGTCGTGGGAGACCCAGTACTTC.

The J gene is TRBJ1-4, the V gene TRBV9; D remains ambiguous. With 3 bases removed from V and 4 bases from J, the gap between germline ends came to 13 bases. Germline V CDR1 and CDR2: SGDLS, YYNGEE. The CDR3 is 15 residues long. In DNA form, the CDR3 reads TGTGCCAGCAGCGACCGGGCTATCCTTAATGAAAAACTGTTTTTT. The encoded protein is CASSDRAILNEKLFF.

The chain has TRBV2 and TRBJ2-3; 13 positions agree with TRBD2. J was trimmed by 3 bases and V by 6 bases; bases with no gene match: 3. From germline, CDR1 is SNHLY and CDR2 FYNNEI. The CDR3 has 15 amino acids. The CDR3 DNA reads TGTGCCAGCAGAAGACTAGCGGGGGGAACAGATACGCAGTATTTT. This encodes CASRRLAGGTDTQYF.

The genes are TRBV6-1 and TRBJ1-2; maybe TRBD1 (5 bases). V was cut by 2 bases and J by 2 bases, with 18 bases left in between. CDR3 size: 17 residues. CDR1 and CDR2 from the germline V gene are MNHNS and SASEGT. CDR3 sequence reads: CASSEPGLRGLNYGYTF. The DNA for the CDR3 is TGTGCCAGCAGTGAACCGGGATTAAGGGGATTGAACTATGGCTACACCTTC.

In its sample, this clone was seen a few times. This chain joins TRBV6-4 and TRBJ2-3; 12 bases align to TRBD2. Germline loops: CDR1 MRHNA, CDR2 SNTAGT. This CDR3 comprises 17 residues. V lost 3 bases, J lost 4 bases, and 8 bases stayed unmatched. The CDR3 sequence is CASSERGLAGGADTQYF. In nucleotides, the CDR3 is TGTGCCAGCAGTGAGCGAGGTCTAGCGGGAGGGGCAGATACGCAGTATTTT.

V gene TRBV7-9 combines with J gene TRBJ1-4; D is unresolved. CDR3 size: 14 residues. Germline CDR1 reads SEHNR; CDR2 reads FQNEAQ (reference sequence). Trimming took 5 bases from V and 7 from J, leaving 14 bases between them. CDR3 sequence (DNA): TGTGCCAGCAGCCAACGGGGTGGAGGTGAAAAACTGTTTTTT. As protein: CASSQRGGGEKLFF.

The chain has TRBV9 and TRBJ2-1, with D maybe TRBD2 (5 bases). The V end was cut by 4 bases, the J end by 0 bases, with 11 bases between. Germline assignment: CDR1 SGDLS and CDR2 YYNGEE. This CDR3 spans 15 amino acids. CDR3 amino acids: CASSPRSGSYNEQFF. The CDR3 DNA is TGTGCCAGCAGCCCCAGGAGCGGCTCCTACAATGAGCAGTTCTTC.

The V and J genes are TRBV5-1 and TRBJ2-3, with a tentative D call TRBD1 (6 bases). Trimming pared 2 bases from V and 9 bases from J, leaving 7 bases between. Germline lookup yields CDR1 SGHRS and CDR2 YFSETQ. The CDR3 is 11 residues long. CDR3 loop: CASSFRGTQYF. The CDR3 region has the DNA TGCGCCAGCAGCTTCAGGGGAACGCAGTATTTT.

The CDR3 DNA follows: TGTGCCAGCAGTAAGAGACTAGCGGGAGGGCTGAATACGCAGTATTTT. Translation: CASSKRLAGGLNTQYF. This chain joins TRBV28 and TRBJ2-3, with TRBD2 matching over 14 bases. Germline values: CDR1 MDHEN, CDR2 SYDVKM. Trimming at V came to 5 bases and at J to 7 bases, leaving 8 bases not matched to a gene. The CDR3 is 16 residues long.

This rearrangement joins TRBV19 to TRBJ2-1; 14 nucleotides match TRBD2. The length of the CDR3 is 17 residues. CDR1 and CDR2 (germline): LNHDA, SQIVND (reference sequence). Trimming took 6 bases from V and 9 from J; bases not matched to a gene: 13. The CDR3 DNA reads TGTGCCAGTAGGGAAAAAAGGACTAGCGGGAGGAGGGGTGAGCAGTTCTTC. Translated, it gives CASREKRTSGRRGEQFF.

CDR3 nucleotides: TGTGCCAGCAGCCTCCAGCCCGGGAGTGGAGAGACCCAGTACTTC. Translating gives CASSLQPGSGETQYF. This chain joins TRBV7-3 and TRBJ2-5; D possibly corresponds to TRBD2 (6 bases). The germline V gene encodes CDR1 SGHTA and CDR2 FQGTGA. The V end lost 5 bases, the J end lost 4 bases, and 17 bases lay between the germline ends. The CDR3 loop spans 15 amino acids.

V and J are TRBV7-9 and TRBJ2-1; the match to TRBD1 covers 8 bases. The length of the CDR3 is 15 residues. Looked up from germline, CDR1 is SEHNR and CDR2 is FQNEAQ (reference sequence). After removal of 3 bases from V and 7 bases from J, the junction contained 8 bases not matched to a gene. The CDR3 sequence is CASSFRQGARNEQFF. Written as DNA, the CDR3 is TGTGCCAGCAGCTTCCGTCAGGGGGCGCGAAATGAGCAGTTCTTC.

The chain couples TRBV7-9 to TRBJ2-3, with D perhaps being TRBD1 or TRBD2 (5 bases each). V lost 1 base and J lost 0, with 8 bases in between. In germline, CDR1 is SEHNR, CDR2 FQNEAQ (reference sequence). CDR3 length equals 15 residues. The CDR3 region has the DNA TGTGCCAGCAGCTTAGTCCGGGGCAGCACAGATACGCAGTATTTT. Encoded protein: CASSLVRGSTDTQYF.

This chain links TRBV28 with TRBJ1-5, with D hard to call. Trimming removed 3 bases from V and 3 bases from J, with 15 bases in between. Germline CDR1 and CDR2: MDHEN and SYDVKM. CDR3 length equals 16 residues. CDR3 sequence reads: CASSFGVLQHNQPQHF. CDR3 nucleotide sequence: TGTGCCAGCAGTTTTGGGGTCCTACAGCACAATCAGCCCCAGCATTTT.

This chain joins TRBV28 and TRBJ2-7, with D perhaps TRBD1 (5 bases). The CDR3 is made up of 13 amino acids. The germline V and J ends were trimmed by 5 bases and 6 bases, with 14 bases remaining between them. CDR1 and CDR2 (germline): MDHEN, SYDVKM. In nucleotides, the CDR3 is TGTGCCAGCAGTATCGGATCAGGGTCCGAGCAGTACTTC. Its protein product is CASSIGSGSEQYF.